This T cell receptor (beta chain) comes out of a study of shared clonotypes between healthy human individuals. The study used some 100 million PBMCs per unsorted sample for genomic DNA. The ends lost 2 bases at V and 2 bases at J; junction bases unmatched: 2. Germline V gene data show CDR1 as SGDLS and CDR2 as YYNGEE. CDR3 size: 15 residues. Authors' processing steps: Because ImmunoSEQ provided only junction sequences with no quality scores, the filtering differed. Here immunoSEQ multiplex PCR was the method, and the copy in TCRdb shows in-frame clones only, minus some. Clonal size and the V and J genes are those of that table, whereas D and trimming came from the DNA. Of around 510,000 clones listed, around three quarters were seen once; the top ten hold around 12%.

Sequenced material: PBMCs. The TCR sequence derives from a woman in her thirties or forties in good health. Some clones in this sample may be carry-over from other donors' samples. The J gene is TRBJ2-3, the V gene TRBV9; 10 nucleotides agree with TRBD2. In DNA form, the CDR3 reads TGTGCCAGCAGCGTTAGCGGGGGGTTCACAGATACGCAGTATTTT. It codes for CASSVSGGFTDTQYF.